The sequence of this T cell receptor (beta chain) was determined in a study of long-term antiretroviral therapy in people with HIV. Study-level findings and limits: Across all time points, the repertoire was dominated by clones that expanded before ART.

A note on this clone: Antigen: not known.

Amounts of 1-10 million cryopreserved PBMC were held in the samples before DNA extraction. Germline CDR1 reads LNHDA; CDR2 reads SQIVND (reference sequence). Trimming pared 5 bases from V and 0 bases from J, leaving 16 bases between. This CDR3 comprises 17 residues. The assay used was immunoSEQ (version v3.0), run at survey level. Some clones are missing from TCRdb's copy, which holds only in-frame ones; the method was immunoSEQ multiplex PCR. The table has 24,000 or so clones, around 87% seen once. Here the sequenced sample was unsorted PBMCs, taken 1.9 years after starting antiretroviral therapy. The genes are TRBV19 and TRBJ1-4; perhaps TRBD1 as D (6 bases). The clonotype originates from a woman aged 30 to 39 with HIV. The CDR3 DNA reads TGTGCCAGTAGTCCGGGCCGGGACATAGCAACTAATGAAAAACTGTTTTTT. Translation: CASSPGRDIATNEKLFF.